Listed here are 19 T cell receptor beta chains from one sample, sequenced in a study of post-analysis software for immune sequencing data. Study-wide findings and caveats: About five TRBV segments, including TRBV5-6, TRBV5-1 and TRBV20-1, were more frequent in patients than controls.

Sequencing libraries made from TCR beta cDNA carried unique molecular identifiers. TCRdb analysed the PCR reads with MiXCR anew, one entry per CDR3 protein. The sample lists approximately 570,000 distinct CDR3 sequences; 44% were seen once. Their recognized antigens are unknown. Material: blood. The receptor set was obtained from a girl aged 10 to 17 with multiple sclerosis.

This clonotype was counted a few times. The chain is built from TRBV25-1 and TRBJ2-7, with D unclear. In germline, CDR1 is MGHDK, CDR2 SYGVNS. CDR3 size: 13 residues. V lost 10 bases and J lost 1, with 14 bases in between. The CDR3 loop reads CATRTGISYEQYF. The CDR3 nucleotides read TGTGCCACCAGGACCGGTATTTCCTACGAGCAGTACTTC.

Only a few counts were recorded for this clonotype. This chain connects TRBV30 to TRBJ1-2, with 9 bases lining up with TRBD1. This CDR3 comprises 13 residues. CDR1 and CDR2 (germline): GTSNPN, SVGIG (reference sequence). J gave up 8 bases and V 3 bases, and 7 bases lay outside the gene matches. The CDR3 DNA reads TGTGCCTGGAGCGCCACAGGGGGCGGGGGCTACACCTTC. Translated, it gives CAWSATGGGGYTF.

V gene TRBV20-1 combines with J gene TRBJ2-5, with TRBD2 matching 7 bases. CDR1 and CDR2 (germline): DFQATT, SNEGSKA (reference sequence). V lost 3 bases, J lost 7 bases, and 14 bases stayed unmatched. CDR3 length: 15 amino acids. CDR3 DNA: TGCAGTGCTAGTTCTCTGGGGACTACCCATGGGACCCAGTACTTC. Translating gives CSASSLGTTHGTQYF.

The chain employs TRBV6-5 and TRBJ2-1; TRBD2 is a possible D gene (7 bases). CDR1 is MNHEY and CDR2 is SVGAGI in the germline V gene. Trimming shortened V by 6 bases and J by 0 bases, and 15 bases separated the two germline ends. CDR3 length: 16 residues. CDR3 nucleotide sequence: TGTGCCAGCAGCCAAGGGGGGGAGTTCTCCTACAATGAGCAGTTCTTC. Amino acid sequence: CASSQGGEFSYNEQFF.

This chain uses TRBV10-2 with TRBJ2-3; D ambiguous. The V and J ends lost 6 bases and 0 bases respectively, with 7 bases between them. Germline CDR1 WSHSY, CDR2 SAAADI. This CDR3 region has 13 residues. The CDR3 sequence is CASRSLSTDTQYF. CDR3 DNA sequence: TGCGCCAGCAGGTCCCTTAGCACAGATACGCAGTATTTT.

This rearrangement joins TRBV24-1 to TRBJ2-5; possibly TRBD2 for D (7 bases). V gave up 1 base and J gave up 4 bases, with 18 bases separating them. The CDR3 sequence is 17 residues long. Germline loops: CDR1 KGHDR, CDR2 SFDVKD. This CDR3 is CATSDFGGGSGGETQYF. In DNA form, the CDR3 reads TGTGCCACCAGTGATTTCGGGGGCGGGAGCGGAGGAGAGACCCAGTACTTC.

This chain joins TRBV7-9 and TRBJ1-5; 8 bases agree with TRBD1. The CDR3 runs to 16 residues. Looked up from germline, CDR1 is SEHNR and CDR2 is FQNEAQ (reference sequence). V lost 1 base to trimming and J lost 9 bases; unmatched junction nucleotides: 11. CDR3 sequence (DNA): TGTGCCAGCAGCTTAGGGCAGGGGGCCGCCCTATCGCCCCAGCATTTT. Translation gives CASSLGQGAALSPQHF.

The chain combines TRBV20-1 with TRBJ2-1; 10 bases match TRBD2. The V and J ends lost 0 bases and 6 bases, in that order; junction bases with no gene match: 5. CDR1 is DFQATT and CDR2 is SNEGSKA in the germline V gene (reference sequence). The CDR3 extends over 15 amino acids. CDR3 sequence: CSARDIAGGINEQFF. The DNA for the CDR3 is TGCAGTGCTAGAGATATAGCGGGAGGTATCAATGAGCAGTTCTTC.

This clonotype was seen once. The V call is TRBV6-5, the J call TRBJ2-1, with TRBD2 matching over 9 bases. The CDR3 length is 19 residues. V shed 0 bases and J 0 bases; nucleotides not matched to a gene: 9. Germline-derived CDR1 and CDR2 are MNHEY and SVGAGI. CDR3: CASSYSRRLAGSSYNEQFF. Here the CDR3 DNA reads TGTGCCAGCAGTTACTCGAGACGGCTAGCGGGATCCTCCTACAATGAGCAGTTCTTC.

This clonotype was seen more than once but under ten times. The V and J genes are TRBV20-1 and TRBJ2-4; the D is unclear. The CDR3 consists of 12 residues. Germline V lookup: CDR1 DFQATT, CDR2 SNEGSKA (reference sequence). V lost 3 bases and J 5 bases, leaving 8 bases between the germline ends. CDR3 loop: CSARVQENIQYF. The CDR3 DNA is TGCAGTGCTAGGGTACAAGAAAACATTCAGTACTTC.

The V gene is TRBV6-1, the J gene TRBJ2-4, with 7 bases aligning to TRBD2. The end of the DNA fits TRBJ2-7 better, so the J call may be wrong. Germline assignment: CDR1 MNHNS and CDR2 SASEGT. This CDR3 has 13 amino acids. The CDR3 sequence is CASSESGRNEQYF. For the CDR3, the DNA is TGTGCCAGCAGTGAATCCGGGAGGAACGAGCAGTACTTC.

CDR3: CASSSGPQDGYTF. The CDR3 DNA reads as TGTGCCAGCAGCTCGGGACCTCAGGATGGCTACACCTTC. The chain uses TRBV7-2 and TRBJ1-2; perhaps TRBD1 as D (5 bases). The CDR3 runs 13 residues. CDR1 and CDR2 (germline): SGHTA, FQGNSA. The ends were cut back, 4 bases at V and 6 bases at J, with 12 bases in the middle.

The rearrangement links TRBV10-2 to TRBJ2-1, with 8 bases aligning to TRBD2. Germline CDR1 is WSHSY and CDR2 is SAAADI. The CDR3 loop spans 14 amino acids. The V gene end was trimmed by 2 bases and the J gene end by 9 bases; junction bases not matched to a gene: 6. The CDR3 nucleotides are TGCGCCAGCAGTGAGATTGGACTAGCTGCTGAGCAGTTCTTC. Protein: CASSEIGLAAEQFF.

This clonotype was seen a few times. The chain has TRBV4-1 and TRBJ2-7; 8 bases are a match to TRBD2. The J segment lost 5 bases and the V segment lost 6 bases, leaving 9 bases of the junction unmatched. Looked up from germline, CDR1 is MGHRA and CDR2 is YSYEKL. This CDR3 is 14 amino acids long. The CDR3 nucleotides are TGCGCCAGCAGTCGATCCGGGGGGGCCAACGAGCAGTACTTC. This gives the protein CASSRSGGANEQYF.

As regards this clonotype: Given a much more abundant clone one base away, this may be a read error. The chain recombines TRBV3-1 with TRBJ2-1; D unclear. The CDR3 loop spans 14 amino acids. Germline V gives CDR1 LGHDT, CDR2 YNNKEL (reference sequence). Between the trimmed V and J ends, which lost 6 bases and 6 bases, there was a span of 15 bases. DNA for the CDR3: TGTGCCAGCAGAGATTCGGTCGGTCCCAATGAGCAGTTCTTC. Translation: CASRDSVGPNEQFF.

The chain couples TRBV11-2 to TRBJ1-1, with D perhaps TRBD1 (5 bases). The CDR3 loop spans 20 amino acids. V dropped 4 bases and J dropped 0 bases, with 27 bases sitting between them. Germline assignment: CDR1 SGHAT and CDR2 FQNNGV. The CDR3 sequence is CASSSTQGRVVYGVNTEAFF. The CDR3, as DNA: TGTGCCAGCAGCTCAACGCAGGGCAGGGTCGTTTATGGCGTGAACACTGAAGCTTTCTTT.

The chain uses TRBV12-3 or TRBV12-4 and TRBJ1-2, with TRBD1 matching over 7 bases. J was trimmed by 5 bases and V by 6 bases; bases with no gene match: 6. This CDR3 contains 13 residues. The CDR3 DNA reads TGTGCCAGCAGAGACAGGGTCTATTATGGCTACACCTTC. This gives the protein CASRDRVYYGYTF.

J is TRBJ2-7 and V is TRBV27, with D possibly matching TRBD2 (6 bases). Germline V gene lookup returns CDR1 MNHEY and CDR2 SMNVEV (reference sequence). This CDR3 has 13 amino acids. V dropped 4 bases and J dropped 6 bases, with 13 bases sitting between them. CDR3 region: CASSWSGGSEQYF. CDR3 sequence (DNA): TGTGCCAGCAGTTGGAGCGGAGGGAGCGAGCAGTACTTC.

This clonotype was recorded only once. This chain uses TRBV20-1 with TRBJ1-2, with 8 bases lining up with TRBD1. Germline V gene data show CDR1 as DFQATT and CDR2 as SNEGSKA (reference sequence). Trimming cost V 3 bases and J 8 bases; bases outside gene matches: 8. This CDR3 region has 13 residues. Here the CDR3 DNA reads TGCAGTGCTAGCCCGGACAGGGTTAACGGCTACACCTTC. This encodes CSASPDRVNGYTF.